This is a list of T cell receptor beta chains from one sample in a study of blood T cell repertoires in COVID-19. Data came from immunoSEQ multiplex PCR; TCRdb stores just in-frame clones and leaves some out. The sample contains 200,000 or so clones, roughly 80% of which appear only once. The sequenced sample consisted of peripheral blood. These receptors originate from a woman in her sixties or seventies with acute or convalescent COVID-19. The CDR3 runs from the conserved cysteine through the conserved F or W. The order of the fields is J gene, D gene, V gene, CDR3 protein, CDR3 DNA. The D gene is left open where the match is weak.

>TRBJ1-1|.|TRBV19
CASSRQMDTEAFF
TGTGCCAGTAGTAGACAGATGGACACTGAAGCTTTCTTT
>TRBJ2-7|TRBD1|TRBV18
CASSPPQGLYYEQYF
TGTGCCAGCTCACCGCCACAGGGGTTATACTACGAGCAGTACTTC
>TRBJ2-1|TRBD2|TRBV19
CASRTLAGIAYNEQFF
TGTGCCAGTAGGACTCTAGCGGGGATAGCCTACAATGAGCAGTTCTTC
>TRBJ2-7|.|TRBV19
CASTSPQGRDNSYEQYF
TGTGCCAGTACATCCCCTCAGGGCCGGGACAACTCCTACGAGCAGTACTTC
>TRBJ1-5|.|TRBV11-2
CASSRNYNQPQHF
TGTGCCAGCAGCCGTAACTACAATCAGCCCCAGCATTTT
>TRBJ2-7|TRBD2|TRBV5-4
CASSLIFTGGEQYF
TGTGCCAGCAGCTTGATTTTCACGGGGGGCGAGCAGTACTTC
>TRBJ1-1|TRBD1|TRBV18
CASSRQGPTEAFF
TGTGCCAGCTCCCGACAGGGGCCCACTGAAGCTTTCTTT
>TRBJ2-7|.|TRBV5-1
CASSLVGTPSSYEQYF
TGCGCCAGCAGCTTGGTTGGGACTCCCAGCTCCTACGAGCAGTACTTC
>TRBJ2-7|TRBD1|TRBV28
CASSLTGGRYEQYF
TGTGCCAGCAGTTTAACAGGGGGCCGATACGAGCAGTACTTC
>TRBJ2-2|.|TRBV5-4
CASSSLALPGELFF
TGTGCCAGCAGCTCCTTGGCCCTTCCCGGGGAGCTGTTTTTT
>TRBJ2-7|.|TRBV28
CASSFLGQTKYEQYF
TGTGCCAGCAGTTTCCTCGGACAGACAAAATACGAGCAGTACTTC
>TRBJ2-7|.|TRBV21-1
CASSFRGRTTYEQYF
TGTGCCAGCAGCTTTCGTGGGAGGACGACCTACGAGCAGTACTTC
>TRBJ2-7|TRBD1|TRBV5-1
CASTPETGSYEQYF
TGCGCCAGCACCCCAGAGACAGGGAGCTACGAGCAGTACTTC
>TRBJ2-2|.|TRBV5-1
CASSPIPGTGELFF
TGCGCCAGCAGCCCGATACCAGGGACCGGGGAGCTGTTTTTT
>TRBJ2-1|TRBD2|TRBV5-8
CASSLEGGLDPSWDEQFF
TGTGCCAGCAGCTTGGAGGGCGGACTAGACCCTAGCTGGGATGAGCAGTTCTTC
>TRBJ2-7|TRBD1|TRBV13
CASSSGQGAREAFYEQYF
TGTGCCAGCAGCTCGGGACAGGGGGCGCGGGAGGCCTTTTACGAGCAGTACTTC